This is a list of T cell receptor beta chains from one sample in a study of T-cell memory formation after mild COVID-19. One entry per CDR3 protein results from TCRdb running MiXCR on the 5' RACE reads. The profile shows over 450,000 distinct CDR3 sequences, 20% of them singletons. The sample taken for sequencing was PBMCs or a T cell subset sorted from them (not recorded which). The receptors stem from an adult woman who had mild COVID-19 (a few samples of this study predate the infection). Cell type and time point are not known. Each CDR3 is given with its conserved first and last residue. Each record gives: D gene, J gene, V gene, clone size, CDR3 DNA, CDR3 protein. The D gene is left open where the match is weak. A clone size is listed for some rows: how often the clone was seen (once, few, many), or a class if it is expanded.

d_gene: .
j_gene: TRBJ2-6
v_gene: TRBV7-9
abundance: few
CDR3nt: TGTGCCAGCAGCTTAGCTTCAGGTGTAACTGGGGCCAACGTCCTGACTTTC
CDR3aa: CASSLASGVTGANVLTF

d_gene: .
j_gene: TRBJ1-6
v_gene: TRBV29-1
abundance: .
CDR3nt: TGCAGCGGTAACAGTCCCAGCTCCTATAATTCACCCCTCCACTTT
CDR3aa: CSGNSPSSYNSPLHF

d_gene: TRBD1
j_gene: TRBJ2-2
v_gene: TRBV4-1
abundance: few
CDR3nt: TGCGCCAGCAGCCCCCTGACAGGGGTGGGCACCGGGGAGCTGTTTTTT
CDR3aa: CASSPLTGVGTGELFF

d_gene: .
j_gene: TRBJ1-4
v_gene: TRBV5-1
abundance: few
CDR3nt: TGCGCCAGCAGCTATTCAGTCGAGGCTGAAAAACTGTTTTTT
CDR3aa: CASSYSVEAEKLFF

d_gene: TRBD2
j_gene: TRBJ2-5
v_gene: TRBV7-3
abundance: .
CDR3nt: TGTGCCAGCAGCCAGGGACTAGAGCGACAAGAGACCCAGTACTTC
CDR3aa: CASSQGLERQETQYF

d_gene: .
j_gene: TRBJ1-1
v_gene: TRBV5-5
abundance: .
CDR3nt: TGTGCCAGCAGCTTGGGACTGATGAACACTGAAGCTTTCTTT
CDR3aa: CASSLGLMNTEAFF

d_gene: .
j_gene: TRBJ1-1
v_gene: TRBV30
abundance: few
CDR3nt: TGTGCCTGGAGTACAGGGCTTGGAGCTTTCTTT
CDR3aa: CAWSTGLGAFF

d_gene: TRBD1
j_gene: TRBJ2-3
v_gene: TRBV7-8
abundance: .
CDR3nt: TGTGCCAGCGGACAGAGGACAGGGGGGACAGATACGCAGTATTTT
CDR3aa: CASGQRTGGTDTQYF

d_gene: .
j_gene: TRBJ2-3
v_gene: TRBV3-1
abundance: .
CDR3nt: TGTGCCAGCAGCCCGGGACGGACCACAGATACGCAGTATTTT
CDR3aa: CASSPGRTTDTQYF

d_gene: .
j_gene: TRBJ2-5
v_gene: TRBV4-1
abundance: once
CDR3nt: TGCGCCAGCAGCTCTCCGGGACATTATTCGGAGACCCAGTACTTC
CDR3aa: CASSSPGHYSETQYF

d_gene: .
j_gene: TRBJ1-3
v_gene: TRBV7-9
abundance: .
CDR3nt: TGTGCCAGCAGCTTAGTTGTGGAAAACACCATATATTTT
CDR3aa: CASSLVVENTIYF

d_gene: TRBD1
j_gene: TRBJ1-1
v_gene: TRBV3-1
abundance: few
CDR3nt: TGTGCCAGCAGCCTCCATGCAACAGGGGGAGGCACTGAAGCTTTCTTT
CDR3aa: CASSLHATGGGTEAFF

d_gene: .
j_gene: TRBJ2-7
v_gene: TRBV7-9
abundance: once
CDR3nt: TGTGCCAGCAGCTTATCAGCGGCTCGCGAGCAGTACTTC
CDR3aa: CASSLSAAREQYF

d_gene: .
j_gene: TRBJ2-4
v_gene: TRBV24-1
abundance: few
CDR3nt: TGTGCCACCAGTGAGGGGGCGACCAAAAACATTCAGTACTTC
CDR3aa: CATSEGATKNIQYF

d_gene: TRBD2
j_gene: TRBJ2-7
v_gene: TRBV11-2
abundance: .
CDR3nt: TGTGCCAGCAGCCCCTCACTAGCGGGGGTATACGAGCAGTACTTC
CDR3aa: CASSPSLAGVYEQYF

d_gene: .
j_gene: TRBJ1-1
v_gene: TRBV9
abundance: .
CDR3nt: TGTGCCAGCAGCGTAGGTATAGGATTCTTCACTGAAGCTTTCTTT
CDR3aa: CASSVGIGFFTEAFF

d_gene: .
j_gene: TRBJ2-1
v_gene: TRBV5-6
abundance: .
CDR3nt: TGTGCCAGCAGCTTAGACCGTTTTCAGCAGTTCTTC
CDR3aa: CASSLDRFQQFF

d_gene: .
j_gene: TRBJ1-2
v_gene: TRBV29-1
abundance: .
CDR3nt: TGCAGCGTTGAAGCGGGGCCGGGAGTTGGCTACACCTTC
CDR3aa: CSVEAGPGVGYTF

d_gene: TRBD2
j_gene: TRBJ2-2
v_gene: TRBV9
abundance: .
CDR3nt: TGTGCCAGCAGCGACGCGGGAGAGGCCGGGGAGCTGTTTTTT
CDR3aa: CASSDAGEAGELFF

d_gene: TRBD2
j_gene: TRBJ2-4
v_gene: TRBV4-3
abundance: many
CDR3nt: TGCGCCAGCAGCCAAGCTTCATCTTTGGCGGGAGGGGGGAACATTCAGTACTTC
CDR3aa: CASSQASSLAGGGNIQYF

d_gene: .
j_gene: TRBJ2-7
v_gene: TRBV4-1
abundance: .
CDR3nt: TGCGCCAGCAGCTCCGGGACGGTCTCCTACGAGCAGTACTTC
CDR3aa: CASSSGTVSYEQYF

d_gene: .
j_gene: TRBJ2-3
v_gene: TRBV7-9
abundance: many
CDR3nt: TGTGCCAGCAGCTTCCAGGGGGATACGCAGTATTTT
CDR3aa: CASSFQGDTQYF

d_gene: .
j_gene: TRBJ1-1
v_gene: TRBV19
abundance: .
CDR3nt: TGTGCCAGTAGTCCGACAGCCTTAGAAGCTTTCTTT
CDR3aa: CASSPTALEAFF

d_gene: .
j_gene: TRBJ1-1
v_gene: TRBV9
abundance: few
CDR3nt: TGTGCCAGCAGCCCGGGACCCGACATGAACACTGAAGCTTTCTTT
CDR3aa: CASSPGPDMNTEAFF

d_gene: TRBD2
j_gene: TRBJ2-1
v_gene: TRBV24-1
abundance: .
CDR3nt: TGTGCCACCAGTGATCCGATGGGAGGTAGCGGGACCTACAATGAGCAGTTCTTC
CDR3aa: CATSDPMGGSGTYNEQFF

d_gene: TRBD2
j_gene: TRBJ2-1
v_gene: TRBV12-3/TRBV12-4
abundance: few
CDR3nt: TGTGCCAGCAGTCGGGGACTAGCGGGATTAATCTTC
CDR3aa: CASSRGLAGLIF

d_gene: .
j_gene: TRBJ2-2
v_gene: TRBV24-1
abundance: .
CDR3nt: TGTGCCACCAGTGAACAGCCTAACACCGGGGAGCTGTTTTTT
CDR3aa: CATSEQPNTGELFF

d_gene: TRBD2
j_gene: TRBJ2-3
v_gene: TRBV7-9
abundance: .
CDR3nt: TGTGCCAGCAGCTTAGGCTTGGCTAGCGGGAGCACAGATACGCAGTATTTT
CDR3aa: CASSLGLASGSTDTQYF

d_gene: TRBD2
j_gene: TRBJ2-7
v_gene: TRBV20-1
abundance: few
CDR3nt: TGCAGTGCTAGAGGACTAGCGGGAGTCTACGAGCAGTACTTC
CDR3aa: CSARGLAGVYEQYF

d_gene: .
j_gene: TRBJ2-7
v_gene: TRBV6-5
abundance: few
CDR3nt: TGTGCCAGCAGTTACAGGGAGAGGGGCTACGAGCAGTACTTC
CDR3aa: CASSYRERGYEQYF

d_gene: .
j_gene: TRBJ1-1
v_gene: TRBV30
abundance: few
CDR3nt: TGTGCCTGGAGAAGACAGGCCAACATGAACACTGAAGCTTTCTTT
CDR3aa: CAWRRQANMNTEAFF

d_gene: TRBD1
j_gene: TRBJ2-7
v_gene: TRBV6-2/TRBV6-3
abundance: few
CDR3nt: TGTGCCAGCAGCCGAAGGACAGGGGGCTCGGCCTACGAGCAGTACTTC
CDR3aa: CASSRRTGGSAYEQYF

d_gene: .
j_gene: TRBJ2-3
v_gene: TRBV4-1
abundance: .
CDR3nt: TGCGCCAGCAGCCAGAGCCGGGACGGACATAGCACAGATACGCAGTATTTT
CDR3aa: CASSQSRDGHSTDTQYF

d_gene: .
j_gene: TRBJ1-2
v_gene: TRBV9
abundance: few
CDR3nt: TGTGCCAGCAGCAAGGGCCAAAGCCCACGAAGTGGCTACACCTTC
CDR3aa: CASSKGQSPRSGYTF

d_gene: .
j_gene: TRBJ2-7
v_gene: TRBV10-3
abundance: .
CDR3nt: TGTGCCACCAGGGATCGATTGTACGAGCAGTACTTC
CDR3aa: CATRDRLYEQYF

d_gene: .
j_gene: TRBJ2-1
v_gene: TRBV12-3/TRBV12-4
abundance: .
CDR3nt: TGTGCCAGCAGGCCAGGGGTGGGAGCGGGCTACAATGAGCAGTTCTTC
CDR3aa: CASRPGVGAGYNEQFF

d_gene: .
j_gene: TRBJ1-1
v_gene: TRBV3-1
abundance: .
CDR3nt: TGTGCCAGCCTCCGTGGGACTGAAGCTTTCTTT
CDR3aa: CASLRGTEAFF

d_gene: .
j_gene: TRBJ2-7
v_gene: TRBV28
abundance: .
CDR3nt: TGTGCCAGCAGTCGACAGCTACCCTACGAGCAGTACTTC
CDR3aa: CASSRQLPYEQYF

d_gene: .
j_gene: TRBJ2-6
v_gene: TRBV12-3/TRBV12-4
abundance: many
CDR3nt: TGTGCCAGCAGTCTTTCGCAGGGGCTGTCTGGGGCCAACGTCCTGACTTTC
CDR3aa: CASSLSQGLSGANVLTF

d_gene: TRBD2
j_gene: TRBJ2-5
v_gene: TRBV30
abundance: few
CDR3nt: TGTGCCTGGAGTGTTCGGCGAGCGGGAGTGCGAGAGACCCAGTACTTC
CDR3aa: CAWSVRRAGVRETQYF

d_gene: .
j_gene: TRBJ2-7
v_gene: TRBV7-8
abundance: .
CDR3nt: TGTGCCAGCAGGACCCGGGGTACCTACGAGCAGTACTTC
CDR3aa: CASRTRGTYEQYF

d_gene: TRBD1
j_gene: TRBJ1-3
v_gene: TRBV29-1
abundance: .
CDR3nt: TGCAGCGTTGAACAGGGGGCGAACACCATATATTTT
CDR3aa: CSVEQGANTIYF

d_gene: .
j_gene: TRBJ2-2
v_gene: TRBV19
abundance: .
CDR3nt: TGTGCCAGTAAGGTTGGGGTGAACACCGGGGAGCTGTTTTTT
CDR3aa: CASKVGVNTGELFF

d_gene: .
j_gene: TRBJ1-2
v_gene: TRBV24-1
abundance: .
CDR3nt: TGTGCCACCAGTGATTTTCGGACTCAAGGCGGCTACACCTTC
CDR3aa: CATSDFRTQGGYTF

d_gene: TRBD1
j_gene: TRBJ2-1
v_gene: TRBV5-1
abundance: .
CDR3nt: TGCGCCAGCAGCTTGGACAGGGGGGAATACAATGAGCAGTTCTTC
CDR3aa: CASSLDRGEYNEQFF

d_gene: .
j_gene: TRBJ2-2
v_gene: TRBV7-9
abundance: few
CDR3nt: TGTGCCAGCAGCGAAATCGCCGGGGAGCTGTTTTTT
CDR3aa: CASSEIAGELFF

d_gene: .
j_gene: TRBJ1-1
v_gene: TRBV7-3
abundance: few
CDR3nt: TGTGCCAGCAGCCCCGTGCCGTCCCGCCAGGGGAATGACACTGAAGCTTTCTTT
CDR3aa: CASSPVPSRQGNDTEAFF

d_gene: TRBD2
j_gene: TRBJ2-3
v_gene: TRBV15
abundance: .
CDR3nt: TGTGCCACCAGCAGAGTCGGGCGGGAGGGCGCAGATACGCAGTATTTT
CDR3aa: CATSRVGREGADTQYF

d_gene: .
j_gene: TRBJ2-1
v_gene: TRBV7-2
abundance: few
CDR3nt: TGTGCCAGCAGCAGGGTAAGCTCCTACAATGAGCAGTTCTTC
CDR3aa: CASSRVSSYNEQFF

d_gene: TRBD1
j_gene: TRBJ2-2
v_gene: TRBV7-3
abundance: .
CDR3nt: TGTGCCAGCAGTCAGGGACAGCTAGGCACCGGGGAGCTGTTTTTT
CDR3aa: CASSQGQLGTGELFF

d_gene: .
j_gene: TRBJ2-3
v_gene: TRBV20-1
abundance: .
CDR3nt: TGCAGTGCCCCGGACAAGAGCACAGATACGCAGTATTTT
CDR3aa: CSAPDKSTDTQYF

d_gene: .
j_gene: TRBJ2-3
v_gene: TRBV18
abundance: .
CDR3nt: TGTGCCAGCTCACTCCCAACCGCACGGATCGGCACAGATACGCAGTATTTT
CDR3aa: CASSLPTARIGTDTQYF

d_gene: .
j_gene: TRBJ2-7
v_gene: TRBV20-1
abundance: few
CDR3nt: TGCAGTGCCAACCGGGACACCTCCTACGAGCAGTACTTC
CDR3aa: CSANRDTSYEQYF